This T cell receptor (beta chain) originates from a study of blood T cell repertoires in COVID-19. Background on the study: The United States, Italy and Spain provided the acute and convalescent COVID-19 samples. The analysed material was cDNA or gDNA that came from T cells, B-cell-depleted T cells, or PBMCs.

Looked up from germline, CDR1 is WSHSY and CDR2 is SAAADI. The CDR3 is made up of 14 amino acids. Trimming cost V 6 bases and J 4 bases, with 13 bases left between them. The authors' processing: Estimates of nucleated cell counts were drawn from the amplification of reference gene primers. Here immunoSEQ multiplex PCR was the method, and the copy in TCRdb shows in-frame clones only, minus some. The V and J calls and the clone size are those of that table, but D and trimming were determined from the DNA. The sample records 45,000 or so clones, approximately 87% being singletons. This sequence originates from a human donor in a cohort sampled during active COVID-19. This chain joins TRBV10-2 and TRBJ1-3; tentative D call: TRBD1 (5 bases). What was sequenced was peripheral blood. The CDR3 DNA reads TGCGCCAGCAGCTTAGGGGCCCGCGGAAACACCATATATTTT. Its protein is CASSLGARGNTIYF.